Below are 30 T cell receptor beta chains sequenced from a single sample in a study of human T cells and chemical hapten exposure. A single record per CDR3 protein comes from TCRdb applying MiXCR to the RACE reads. The sample comprises some 84,000 distinct CDR3 sequences, more than 9% of which are singletons, and around 5% rests with the top ten. Noted time point: patch test 2, 6 weeks after DPC sensitization. The treatment: therapeutic diphenylcyclopropenone sensitization with weekly scalp DPC. Sample: whole blood, taken in connection with sensitization to the hapten diphenylcyclopropenone (DPC). These receptors were collected from a woman aged 45-60 years with alopecia areata. Some clones in this sample may be carry-over from other donors' samples.

This chain uses TRBV25-1 with TRBJ2-2; D ambiguous. With 3 bases removed from V and 3 bases from J, the gap between germline ends came to 5 bases. In germline, CDR1 is MGHDK, CDR2 SYGVNS. The CDR3 extends over 13 amino acids. CDR3 in DNA: TGTGCCAGCAGTGAGTCCTACACCGGGGAGCTGTTTTTT. Amino acid sequence: CASSESYTGELFF.

This clonotype appeared a few times. The chain uses TRBV6-5 and TRBJ1-5; D possibly corresponds to TRBD1 (5 bases). V was shortened by 6 bases and J by 6 bases, with 18 bases between the two germline ends. This CDR3 contains 15 residues. From germline, CDR1 is MNHEY and CDR2 SVGAGI. The CDR3 DNA reads as TGTGCCAGCAGCCGCACAGGAGACGCGGGTCAGCCCCAGCATTTT. It is translated as CASSRTGDAGQPQHF.

The chain combines TRBV6-2 or TRBV6-3 with TRBJ2-1, with 8 bases aligning to TRBD2. After removal of 8 bases from V and 0 bases from J, the junction contained 18 bases not matched to a gene. Germline CDR1 reads MNHEY; CDR2 reads SVGEGT. This CDR3 has 19 residues. The CDR3 region has the DNA TGTGCCAGCGCACTCCGGGGGGCTAGCGGGTCGAGCTCCTACAATGAGCAGTTCTTC. This translates into CASALRGASGSSSYNEQFF.

This clonotype was detected only a few times. J is TRBJ2-7 and V is TRBV9, with D unclear. Germline CDR1 SGDLS, CDR2 YYNGEE. The CDR3 sequence is 13 residues long. Trimming removed 0 bases from V and 4 bases from J, with 8 bases in between. DNA of the CDR3: TGTGCCAGCAGCGTAGCAGGCCGATACGAGCAGTACTTC. Protein: CASSVAGRYEQYF.

This clonotype was observed many times. V gene TRBV4-1 combines with J gene TRBJ2-6; tentatively, D is TRBD1 (6 bases). This CDR3 has 19 residues. V was clipped by 1 base and J by 0 bases, with 16 bases between them. From germline, CDR1 is MGHRA and CDR2 YSYEKL. Here the CDR3 DNA reads TGCGCCAGCAGCCAAGTCCGTGGGGGCACCAGCTCTGGGGCCAACGTCCTGACTTTC. This gives the protein CASSQVRGGTSSGANVLTF.

This clonotype was detected ten times or more. The chain is built from TRBV20-1 and TRBJ2-7; 14 bases line up with TRBD2. Germline CDR1 is DFQATT and CDR2 is SNEGSKA (reference sequence). J gave up 8 bases and V 5 bases, and 5 bases lay outside the gene matches. The CDR3 runs to 13 residues. The CDR3: CSAGTSGSHKQYF. As DNA, the CDR3 is TGCAGTGCTGGGACTAGCGGGAGCCATAAGCAGTACTTC.

This clonotype was seen many times. The genes are TRBV29-1 and TRBJ2-5, with a possible D match to TRBD1 (6 bases). V gave up 4 bases and J gave up 4 bases, with 10 bases separating them. The CDR3 consists of 12 residues. The germline V gene encodes CDR1 SQVTM and CDR2 ANQGSEA. CDR3 coding DNA: TGCAGCGTTGTACAGGGTTTAGAGACCCAGTACTTC. This codes for CSVVQGLETQYF.

This chain links TRBV2 with TRBJ1-1, with 8 bases aligning to TRBD1. The CDR3 spans 13 residues. Per the germline V gene, CDR1 is SNHLY and CDR2 is FYNNEI. Germline trimming cut 6 bases from V and 5 bases from J; bases unmatched to any gene: 5. DNA of the CDR3: TGTGCCAGCAGACGGGACAGGTTGACTGAAGCTTTCTTT. This gives the protein CASRRDRLTEAFF.

At least ten counts were recorded for this clonotype. This chain joins TRBV7-2 and TRBJ2-1, with TRBD2 matching over 13 bases. V shed 0 bases, J shed 15 bases, and the junction held 8 bases outside the gene matches. This CDR3 has 15 residues. The V gene's germline CDR1 is SGHTA and CDR2 FQGNSA. The CDR3 bases are TGTGCCAGCAGCTTAGCTCTCGGACTAGCGGGAGACCCGTTCTTC. Translated: CASSLALGLAGDPFF.

This clonotype was picked up many times. The chain recombines TRBV10-3 with TRBJ2-1, with 12 bases lining up with TRBD1. The CDR3 has 19 amino acids. V lost 8 bases, J lost 6 bases, and 20 bases stayed unmatched. In germline, CDR1 is ENHRY, CDR2 SYGVKD. CDR3: CAIQNGGTGGVKGSNEQFF. CDR3 DNA sequence: TGTGCCATCCAAAATGGTGGGACAGGGGGCGTGAAGGGCTCCAATGAGCAGTTCTTC.

This clonotype has a count of ten or more. The V call is TRBV5-4, the J call TRBJ2-2; D is unresolved. The CDR3 has 13 amino acids. Between the trimmed V and J ends, which lost 2 bases and 6 bases, there was a span of 8 bases. Germline CDR1 is SGHNT and CDR2 is YYREEE (reference sequence). The CDR3 is CASSLLQSGELFF. The CDR3 DNA reads as TGTGCCAGCAGCTTATTACAGTCCGGGGAGCTGTTTTTT.

The chain employs TRBV18 and TRBJ2-1; D unresolved. The CDR3 loop spans 12 amino acids. V was pared by 2 bases and J by 8 bases, with 7 bases between. CDR1 and CDR2 from the germline V gene are KGHSH and LQKENI. The CDR3 coding sequence is TGTGCCAGCTCACCAGAGAGGTATGAGCAGTTCTTC. Its protein product is CASSPERYEQFF.

This clonotype has ten or more counts. The chain couples TRBV20-1 to TRBJ2-3; D is unclear. V lost 0 bases to trimming and J lost 1 base, with 8 bases between them. This CDR3 region has 14 residues. Germline CDR1 and CDR2: DFQATT and SNEGSKA (reference sequence). The CDR3 here is CSARDPGRTDTQYF. In DNA form, the CDR3 reads TGCAGTGCTAGAGACCCGGGCCGCACAGATACGCAGTATTTT.

In this sample, this clonotype turned up many times. The chain links TRBV29-1 to TRBJ2-7; maybe TRBD2 (6 bases). The germline V and J ends were trimmed by 1 base and 6 bases, with 16 bases remaining between them. The CDR3 is 14 residues long. CDR1 is SQVTM and CDR2 is ANQGSEA in the germline V gene. The CDR3 sequence: CSVEGLGGNGEQYF. The CDR3, as DNA: TGCAGCGTTGAAGGGCTGGGAGGAAACGGCGAGCAGTACTTC.

This chain uses TRBV4-2 with TRBJ2-7; a possible D gene is TRBD1 (6 bases). Germline assignment: CDR1 LGHNA and CDR2 YNFKEQ. The CDR3 runs 15 residues. The V gene lost 4 bases and the J gene lost 5 bases, with 18 bases spanning the gap. The CDR3, as DNA: TGTGCCAGCAGCCTCAGAGCCAACAGGGACCACGAGCAGTACTTC. Translating it yields CASSLRANRDHEQYF.

There are many counts of this clonotype. The chain joins TRBV2 to TRBJ2-1; 9 bases agree with TRBD2. The CDR3 loop spans 13 amino acids. Germline assignment: CDR1 SNHLY and CDR2 FYNNEI. The V and J ends lost 6 bases and 10 bases, in that order; junction bases with no gene match: 7. In nucleotides, the CDR3 is TGTGCCAGCAGCGGACTAGCGCCCGGCGAGCAGTTCTTC. It translates to CASSGLAPGEQFF.

CDR3 region: CASSPGTGQLRSEQYF. CDR3 bases: TGTGCCAGCTCACCGGGGACAGGACAACTGCGATCCGAGCAGTACTTC. The V gene is TRBV18, the J gene TRBJ2-7; 8 positions agree with TRBD1. The CDR3 sequence is 16 residues long. The trim removed 3 bases at V and 6 bases at J, leaving 13 bases unmatched. Germline CDR1 KGHSH, CDR2 LQKENI.

CDR3 coding DNA: TGTGCCTGGAGTGACCCGGGGGGTCAGGAAGCTTTCTTT. Translation: CAWSDPGGQEAFF. The rearrangement links TRBV30 to TRBJ1-1, with D possibly being TRBD1 (5 bases). V was shortened by 1 base and J by 8 bases, with 14 bases between the two germline ends. CDR3 size: 13 residues. Germline V gene lookup returns CDR1 GTSNPN and CDR2 SVGIG (reference sequence). Drawing the rest from reference TRBV30 and TRBJ1-1, the complete variable domain is SQTIHQWPATLVQPVGSPLSLECTVEGTSNPNLYWYRQAAGRGLQLLFYSVGIGQISSEVPQNLSASRPQDRQFILSSKKLLLSDSGFYLCAWSDPGGQEAFFGQGTRLTVV.

In this sample, this clonotype turned up many times. This chain joins TRBV12-5 and TRBJ2-3; perhaps TRBD1 as D (7 bases). V was cut by 7 bases and J by 3 bases, with 14 bases left in between. The CDR3 loop spans 14 amino acids. Germline assignment: CDR1 LGHNT and CDR2 FRNRAP. CDR3 sequence: CASALQGTTDTQYF. For the CDR3, the DNA is TGTGCTAGTGCCCTACAGGGGACTACAGATACGCAGTATTTT.

Worth noting for this clonotype: A much larger clone lies one base from this, so it may be a read error. This rearrangement joins TRBV20-1 to TRBJ2-3, with TRBD2 as a possible D gene (6 bases). The CDR3 length is 14 residues. From germline, CDR1 is DFQATT and CDR2 SNEGSKA (reference sequence). In DNA, the CDR3 is TGCAGTGCTAGCGGCGGGACCCGCACAGATACGCTGTATTTT. Amino acids: CSASGGTRTDTLYF.

Many counts were recorded for this clonotype. This sequence joins TRBV25-1 and TRBJ2-4; 7 nucleotides line up with TRBD1. CDR1 is MGHDK, CDR2 SYGVNS, per germline. This CDR3 is built from 16 residues. Trimming took 10 bases from V and 0 from J; bases not matched to a gene: 12. The CDR3 loop is CANDPPYRGAKNIQYF. CDR3 nucleotides: TGTGCCAACGATCCCCCTTACAGGGGAGCCAAAAACATTCAGTACTTC.

CDR3 sequence: CATQHGTYTEAFF. The CDR3 DNA reads as TGTGCCACACAACATGGGACCTACACTGAAGCTTTCTTT. This rearrangement joins TRBV15 to TRBJ1-1, with a tentative D call TRBD1 (5 bases). From germline, CDR1 is LNHNV and CDR2 YYDKDF (reference sequence). The CDR3 length is 13 residues. The V end lost 9 bases, the J end lost 3 bases, and 14 bases lay between the germline ends.

This clonotype was recorded many times. The chain has TRBV7-9 and TRBJ2-7; D perhaps matches TRBD2 (7 bases). Germline CDR1 reads SEHNR; CDR2 reads FQNEAQ (reference sequence). V lost 3 bases to trimming and J lost 5 bases, with 17 bases between them. The CDR3 is made up of 15 amino acids. In DNA, the CDR3 is TGTGCCAGCAGCTTCTCGGCAGGGGACTACCACGAGCAGTACTTC. This translates into CASSFSAGDYHEQYF. Drawing the rest from reference TRBV7-9 and TRBJ2-7, the complete variable domain is DTGVSQNPRHKITKRGQNVTFRCDPISEHNRLYWYRQTLGQGPEFLTYFQNEAQLEKSRLLSDRFSAERPKGSFSTLEIQRTEQGDSAMYLCASSFSAGDYHEQYFGPGTRLTVT.

The rearrangement uses TRBV5-1 and TRBJ2-7; D gene ambiguous. Germline CDR1 and CDR2: SGHRS and YFSETQ. There are 15 residues in the CDR3. The V end lost 5 bases, the J end lost 0 bases, and 15 bases lay between the germline ends. The CDR3 DNA is TGCGCCAGCAGTCCCGCCGGCGGTAGCTCCTACGAGCAGTACTTC. Its protein is CASSPAGGSSYEQYF. Full variable domain (outside the CDR3, taken from reference TRBV5-1 and TRBJ2-7): KAGVTQTPRYLIKTRGQQVTLSCSPISGHRSVSWYQQTPGQGLQFLFEYFSETQRNKGNFPGRFSGRQFSNSRSEMNVSTLELGDSALYLCASSPAGGSSYEQYFGPGTRLTVT.

The genes are TRBV5-5 and TRBJ2-3; D might be TRBD1 or TRBD2, each matching 6 bases. Trimming shortened V by 4 bases and J by 5 bases, and 17 bases separated the two germline ends. Germline assignment: CDR1 SGHKS and CDR2 YYEKEE (reference sequence). The CDR3 extends over 15 amino acids. This CDR3 reads CASSRRDSRGDTQYF. CDR3 DNA: TGTGCCAGCAGCCGCCGGGACTCCAGGGGAGATACGCAGTATTTT.

The J gene is TRBJ1-1, the V gene TRBV5-1; D possibly corresponds to TRBD1 (5 bases). There are 16 residues in the CDR3. Germline CDR1 and CDR2: SGHRS and YFSETQ. V lost 2 bases to trimming and J lost 3 bases, with 17 bases between them. The CDR3 loop is CASSFYYTGRDTEAFF. CDR3 nucleotide sequence: TGCGCCAGCAGCTTTTACTACACCGGCAGGGACACTGAAGCTTTCTTT.

The chain has TRBV29-1 and TRBJ1-1; D not certain. Germline lookup yields CDR1 SQVTM and CDR2 ANQGSEA. This CDR3 comprises 11 residues. Trimming cost V 3 bases and J 7 bases, with 9 bases left between them. The CDR3 nucleotides read TGCAGCGTTGAGGGCAGAGTTGAAGCTTTCTTT. This translates into CSVEGRVEAFF.

V gene TRBV7-2 combines with J gene TRBJ2-3; D possibly corresponds to TRBD1 (6 bases). This CDR3 has 16 residues. CDR1 is SGHTA, CDR2 FQGNSA, per germline. The V end was cut by 2 bases, the J end by 0 bases, with 12 bases between. CDR3 DNA: TGTGCCAGCAGCTTACTAGACAGGCTAAGCACAGATACGCAGTATTTT. Its translation is CASSLLDRLSTDTQYF. Using reference TRBV7-2 and TRBJ2-3 for the parts outside the CDR3, the full variable domain is GAGVSQSPSNKVTEKGKDVELRCDPISGHTALYWYRQSLGQGLEFLIYFQGNSAPDKSGLPSDRFSAERTGGSVSTLTIQRTQQEDSAVYLCASSLLDRLSTDTQYFGPGTRLTVL.

This clonotype was counted a few times. J is TRBJ2-5 and V is TRBV7-2, with 9 bases identical to TRBD1. The CDR3 extends over 14 amino acids. Trimming removed 7 bases from V and 5 bases from J; junction bases left unmatched: 8. Germline CDR1 and CDR2: SGHTA and FQGNSA. CDR3: CASKPGTGRETQYF. CDR3 DNA sequence: TGTGCCAGCAAACCCGGGACAGGGCGGGAGACCCAGTACTTC.

There are many counts of this clonotype. The chain couples TRBV7-9 to TRBJ2-1; 7 bases line up with TRBD2. This CDR3 is built from 17 residues. Germline V gene sequence: CDR1 SEHNR, CDR2 FQNEAQ (reference sequence). The V and J ends lost 5 bases and 6 bases, in that order; junction bases with no gene match: 16. CDR3 sequence (DNA): TGTGCCAGCAGCGCCACCTTTGCGGGAGAACTCGGCAATGAGCAGTTCTTC. This gives the protein CASSATFAGELGNEQFF.